This is a list of T cell receptor beta chains from one sample in a study of cytomegalovirus exposure and HLA in healthy donors. Assay: immunoSEQ multiplex PCR; the TCRdb copy retains only in-frame clones and omits some. The profile shows 80,000 or so clones, roughly 75% of them singletons. Input material: PBMCs. The receptor set was obtained from a woman in her 40s in good health and CMV-seronegative. The conserved cysteine and the conserved F or W are not part of the CDR3 here. Expanded clones get a size class; other rows say once, few or many, or leave the size out.

CDR3	size	V	J
ASSQGPGDEQY	-	TRBV4-3	TRBJ2-7
AWGRNTEAF	-	TRBV30	TRBJ1-1
ASTWGGATSGNTIY	few	TRBV6-6	TRBJ1-3
ASRGAIQETQY	few	TRBV2	TRBJ2-5
ASSPPELGGDTQY	-	TRBV18	TRBJ2-3
ASSSGTGGPVRTEAF	-	TRBV11-2	TRBJ1-1
ASSSRGLAGIRATGELF	few	TRBV18	TRBJ2-2
ASSQRKDRVGETQY	-	TRBV19	TRBJ2-5
ASSPQVAYEQY	-	TRBV5-4	TRBJ2-7
ASSSGQQTQY	few	TRBV11-2	-
ASSITGNEQF	-	TRBV19	TRBJ2-1
ASSPTSGANTGELF	-	TRBV2	TRBJ2-2
ASSWGQTYNSPLH	-	TRBV5-1	TRBJ1-6
ASGQGASQPQH	-	TRBV6-1	TRBJ1-5
ASSEGQTQY	-	TRBV6-1	TRBJ2-5
ASSYSYEQY	-	TRBV28	TRBJ2-7
ASTWTGANYGYT	once	TRBV6-1	TRBJ1-2
ASSVGGQGVWEQY	-	TRBV9	TRBJ2-7
ASTSGNEQY	few	TRBV7-6	TRBJ2-7
ASSVDSVLTDTQY	-	TRBV5-1	TRBJ2-3
ASRRGQGSPLH	-	TRBV6-5	TRBJ1-6
ASSKGYRGPADEQY	-	TRBV21-1	TRBJ2-7
ASSLGTANTEAF	-	TRBV7-9	TRBJ1-1
ASKDRGRGWETQY	-	TRBV6-1	TRBJ2-5